This record covers a single T cell receptor beta chain. CDR1 and CDR2 (germline): DFQATT, SNEGSKA (reference sequence). Unmatched junction bases numbered 8, after V lost 5 bases and J lost 8 bases. There are 14 residues in the CDR3. This sample is part of a study of T-cell reconstitution after alpha-beta-depleted transplantation in children. Unique molecular identifiers tagged the TCRbeta library. TCRdb re-called the PCR reads with MiXCR, one entry per CDR3 protein. The sample consists of about 610,000 distinct CDR3 sequences, 8% to 11% of them appearing once. V and J are TRBV20-1 and TRBJ2-1; TRBD2 agrees at 11 bases. Sample: PBMCs from the stem cell graft donor, taken from the stem cell graft. The clonotype originates from a human donor who donated a stem cell graft to a child with acute myeloid leukemia. CDR3 in amino acids: CSAGGTSGSYEQFF. Written as DNA, the CDR3 is TGCAGTGCTGGGGGCACTAGCGGGAGTTATGAGCAGTTCTTC.